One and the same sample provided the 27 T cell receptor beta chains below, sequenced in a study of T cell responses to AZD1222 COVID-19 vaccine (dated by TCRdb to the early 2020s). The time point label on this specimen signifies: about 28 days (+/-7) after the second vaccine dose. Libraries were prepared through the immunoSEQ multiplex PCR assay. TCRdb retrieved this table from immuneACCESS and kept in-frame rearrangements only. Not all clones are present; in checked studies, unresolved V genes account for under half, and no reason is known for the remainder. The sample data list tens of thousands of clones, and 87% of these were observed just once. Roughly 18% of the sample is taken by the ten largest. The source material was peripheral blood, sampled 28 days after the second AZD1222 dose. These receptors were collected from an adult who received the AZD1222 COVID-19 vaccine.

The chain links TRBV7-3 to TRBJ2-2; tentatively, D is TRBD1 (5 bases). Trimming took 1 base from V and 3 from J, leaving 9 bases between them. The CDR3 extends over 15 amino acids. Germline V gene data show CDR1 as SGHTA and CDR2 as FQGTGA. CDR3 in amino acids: CASSLIQGDTGELFF. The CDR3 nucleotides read TGTGCCAGCAGCTTAATCCAAGGGGACACCGGGGAGCTGTTTTTT.

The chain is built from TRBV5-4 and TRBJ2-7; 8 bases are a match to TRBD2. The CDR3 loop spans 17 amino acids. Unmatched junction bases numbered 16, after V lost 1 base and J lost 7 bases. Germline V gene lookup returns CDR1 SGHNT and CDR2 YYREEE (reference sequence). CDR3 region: CASSLFLSERGKSEQYF. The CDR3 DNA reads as TGTGCCAGCAGCTTGTTTTTATCTGAGCGGGGGAAGTCGGAGCAGTACTTC.

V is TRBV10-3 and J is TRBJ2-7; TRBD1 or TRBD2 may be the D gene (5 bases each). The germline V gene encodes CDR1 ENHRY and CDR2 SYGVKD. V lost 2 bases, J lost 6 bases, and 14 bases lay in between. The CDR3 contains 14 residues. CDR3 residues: CAISEGGARGEQYF. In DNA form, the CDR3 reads TGTGCCATCAGTGAGGGGGGAGCTCGTGGCGAGCAGTACTTC.

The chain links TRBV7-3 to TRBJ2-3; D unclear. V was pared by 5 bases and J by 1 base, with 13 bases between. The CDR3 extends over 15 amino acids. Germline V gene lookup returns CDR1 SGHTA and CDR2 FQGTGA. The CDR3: CASSQRGGGTDTQYF. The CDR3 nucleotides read TGTGCCAGCAGCCAGAGAGGCGGAGGCACAGATACGCAGTATTTT.

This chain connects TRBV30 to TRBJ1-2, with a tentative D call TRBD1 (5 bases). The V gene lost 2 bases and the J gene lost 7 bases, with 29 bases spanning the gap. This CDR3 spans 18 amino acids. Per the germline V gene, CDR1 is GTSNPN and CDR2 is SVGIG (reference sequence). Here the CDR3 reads CAWSFGMGVGIFTGGYTF. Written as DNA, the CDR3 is TGTGCCTGGAGTTTCGGAATGGGGGTGGGAATTTTCACGGGTGGCTACACCTTC.

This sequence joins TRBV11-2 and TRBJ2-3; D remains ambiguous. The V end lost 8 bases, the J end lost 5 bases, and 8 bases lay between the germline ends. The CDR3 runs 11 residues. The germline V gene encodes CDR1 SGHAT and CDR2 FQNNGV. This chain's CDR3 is CASLLEDTQYF. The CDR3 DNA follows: TGTGCCAGCCTCTTGGAAGATACGCAGTATTTT.

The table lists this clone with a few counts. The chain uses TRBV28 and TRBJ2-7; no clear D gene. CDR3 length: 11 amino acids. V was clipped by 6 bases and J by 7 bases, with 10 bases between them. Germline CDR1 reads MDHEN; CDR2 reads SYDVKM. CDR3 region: CASSLEGEQYF. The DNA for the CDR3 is TGTGCCAGCAGCCTTGAAGGGGAGCAGTACTTC.

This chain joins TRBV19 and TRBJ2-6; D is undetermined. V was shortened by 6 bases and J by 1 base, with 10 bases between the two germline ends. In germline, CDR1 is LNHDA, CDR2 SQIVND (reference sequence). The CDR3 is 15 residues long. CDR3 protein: CASRAYESGANVLTF. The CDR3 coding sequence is TGTGCCAGTAGGGCTTATGAGTCTGGGGCCAACGTCCTGACTTTC.

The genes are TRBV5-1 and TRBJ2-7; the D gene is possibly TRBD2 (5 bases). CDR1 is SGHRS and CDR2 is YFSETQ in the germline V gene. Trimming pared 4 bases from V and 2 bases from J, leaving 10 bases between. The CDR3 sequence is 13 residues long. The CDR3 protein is CASSVDGTYEQYF. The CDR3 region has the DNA TGCGCCAGCAGCGTGGACGGGACCTACGAGCAGTACTTC.

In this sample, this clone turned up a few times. Here the CDR3 reads CAWSGGPSYEQYF. As DNA, the CDR3 is TGTGCCTGGAGTGGGGGGCCCTCCTACGAGCAGTACTTC. The chain employs TRBV30 and TRBJ2-7; D may be TRBD1 (6 bases). The CDR3 runs to 13 residues. Trimming took 1 base from V and 0 from J, leaving 7 bases between them. Germline CDR1 reads GTSNPN; CDR2 reads SVGIG (reference sequence).

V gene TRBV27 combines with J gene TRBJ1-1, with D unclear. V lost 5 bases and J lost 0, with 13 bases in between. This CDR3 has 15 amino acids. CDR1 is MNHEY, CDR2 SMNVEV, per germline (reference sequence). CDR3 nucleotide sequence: TGTGCCAGCAGTGCCGCCGGGCGGATGAACACTGAAGCTTTCTTT. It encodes CASSAAGRMNTEAFF.

The CDR3: CASSFGVGSGVSNQPQHF. The CDR3, as DNA: TGTGCCAGCAGTTTCGGGGTGGGGTCGGGGGTTAGCAATCAGCCCCAGCATTTT. This chain uses TRBV28 with TRBJ1-5, with D possibly being TRBD1 (5 bases). Germline V gene lookup returns CDR1 MDHEN and CDR2 SYDVKM. Trimming pared 3 bases from V and 0 bases from J, leaving 18 bases between. This CDR3 comprises 18 residues.

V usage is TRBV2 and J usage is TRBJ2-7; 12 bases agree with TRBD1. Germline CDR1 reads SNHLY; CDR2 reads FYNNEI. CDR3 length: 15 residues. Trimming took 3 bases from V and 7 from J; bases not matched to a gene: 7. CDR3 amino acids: CASSDVGQGAEEQYF. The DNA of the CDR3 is TGTGCCAGCAGTGATGTGGGACAGGGGGCGGAAGAGCAGTACTTC.

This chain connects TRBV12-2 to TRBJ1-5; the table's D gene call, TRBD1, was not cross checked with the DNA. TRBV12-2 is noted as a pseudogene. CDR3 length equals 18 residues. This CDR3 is CASRWADFGDRYNQPQHF. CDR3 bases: TGTGCAAGTCGCTGGGCGGATTTTGGGGACAGGTACAATCAGCCCCAGCATTTT.

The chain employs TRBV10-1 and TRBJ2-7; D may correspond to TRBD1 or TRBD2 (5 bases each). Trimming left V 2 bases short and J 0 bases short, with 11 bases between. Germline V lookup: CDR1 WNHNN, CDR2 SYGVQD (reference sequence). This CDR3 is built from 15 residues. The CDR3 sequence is CASSEGGRSSYEQYF. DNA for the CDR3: TGCGCCAGCAGTGAGGGGGGAAGGAGCTCCTACGAGCAGTACTTC.

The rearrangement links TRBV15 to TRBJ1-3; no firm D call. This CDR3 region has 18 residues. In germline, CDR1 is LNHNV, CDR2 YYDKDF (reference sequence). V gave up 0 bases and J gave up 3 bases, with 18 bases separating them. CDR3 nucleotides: TGTGCCACCAGCAGAGACCGTTGGGCCAACTTGGATGGAAACACCATATATTTT. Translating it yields CATSRDRWANLDGNTIYF.

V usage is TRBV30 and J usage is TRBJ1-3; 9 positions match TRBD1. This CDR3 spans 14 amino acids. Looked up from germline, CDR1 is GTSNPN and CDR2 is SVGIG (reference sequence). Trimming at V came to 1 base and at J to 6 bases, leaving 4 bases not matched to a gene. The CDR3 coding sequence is TGTGCCTGGAGTGAGGGACAGGGACAAAACACCATATATTTT. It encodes CAWSEGQGQNTIYF.

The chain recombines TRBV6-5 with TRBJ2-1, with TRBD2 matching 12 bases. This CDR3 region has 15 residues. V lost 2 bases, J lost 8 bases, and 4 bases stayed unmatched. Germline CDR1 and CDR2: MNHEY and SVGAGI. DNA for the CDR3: TGTGCCAGCAGTTACCGAAGACTAGCGGGGGATGAGCAGTTCTTC. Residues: CASSYRRLAGDEQFF.

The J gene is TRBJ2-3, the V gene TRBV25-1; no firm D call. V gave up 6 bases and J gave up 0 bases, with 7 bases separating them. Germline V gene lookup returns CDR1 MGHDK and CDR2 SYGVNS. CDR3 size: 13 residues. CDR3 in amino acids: CASRASSTDTQYF. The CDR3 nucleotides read TGTGCCAGCAGGGCCTCAAGCACAGATACGCAGTATTTT.

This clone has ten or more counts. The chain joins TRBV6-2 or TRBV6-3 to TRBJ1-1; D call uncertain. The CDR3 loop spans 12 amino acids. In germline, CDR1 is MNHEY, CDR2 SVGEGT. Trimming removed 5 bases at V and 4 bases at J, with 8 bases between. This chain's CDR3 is CASSDAPTEAFF. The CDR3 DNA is TGTGCCAGCAGTGATGCACCCACTGAAGCTTTCTTT.

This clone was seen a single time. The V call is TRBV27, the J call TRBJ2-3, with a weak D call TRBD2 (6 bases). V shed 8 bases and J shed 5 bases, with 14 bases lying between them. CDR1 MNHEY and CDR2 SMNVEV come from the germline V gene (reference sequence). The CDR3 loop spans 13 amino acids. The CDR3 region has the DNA TGTGCCAGCGGCCGGGGGTATAGAGATACGCAGTATTTT. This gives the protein CASGRGYRDTQYF.

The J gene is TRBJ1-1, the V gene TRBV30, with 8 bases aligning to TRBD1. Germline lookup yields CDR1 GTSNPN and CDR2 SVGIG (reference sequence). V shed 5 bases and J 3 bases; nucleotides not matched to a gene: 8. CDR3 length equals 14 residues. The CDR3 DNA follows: TGTGCCTGGGACGTACAGGGGGTGCACACTGAAGCTTTCTTT. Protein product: CAWDVQGVHTEAFF.

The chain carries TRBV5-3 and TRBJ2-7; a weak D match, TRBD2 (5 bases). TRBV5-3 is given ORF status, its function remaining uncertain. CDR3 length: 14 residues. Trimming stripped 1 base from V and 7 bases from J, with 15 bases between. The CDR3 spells CARSLRRTLREQYF. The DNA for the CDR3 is TGTGCCAGAAGCTTGCGGCGGACTCTGAGGGAGCAGTACTTC.

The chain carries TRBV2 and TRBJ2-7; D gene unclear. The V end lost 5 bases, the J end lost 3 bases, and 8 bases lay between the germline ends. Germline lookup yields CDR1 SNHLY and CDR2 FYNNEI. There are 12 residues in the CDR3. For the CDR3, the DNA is TGTGCCAGCAGTTTAGGAGTCTACGAGCAGTACTTC. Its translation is CASSLGVYEQYF.

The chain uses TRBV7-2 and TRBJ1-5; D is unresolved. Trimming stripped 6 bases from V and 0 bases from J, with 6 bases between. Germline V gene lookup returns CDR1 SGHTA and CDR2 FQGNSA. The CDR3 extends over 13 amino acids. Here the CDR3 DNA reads TGTGCCAGCAGTCCGGGTAGCAATCAGCCCCAGCATTTT. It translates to CASSPGSNQPQHF.

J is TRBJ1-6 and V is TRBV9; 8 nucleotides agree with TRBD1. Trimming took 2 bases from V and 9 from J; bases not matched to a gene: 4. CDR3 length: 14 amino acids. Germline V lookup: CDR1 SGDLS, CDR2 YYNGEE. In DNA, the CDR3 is TGTGCCAGCAGCGTTCAGGGGGCAGGTTCACCCCTCCACTTT. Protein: CASSVQGAGSPLHF.

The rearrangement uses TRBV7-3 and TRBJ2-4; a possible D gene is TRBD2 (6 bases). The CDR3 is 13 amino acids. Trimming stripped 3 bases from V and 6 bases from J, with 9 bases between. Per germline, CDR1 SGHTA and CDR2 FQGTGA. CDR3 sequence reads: CASSLEGGNIQYF. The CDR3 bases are TGTGCCAGCAGCTTGGAGGGTGGAAACATTCAGTACTTC.